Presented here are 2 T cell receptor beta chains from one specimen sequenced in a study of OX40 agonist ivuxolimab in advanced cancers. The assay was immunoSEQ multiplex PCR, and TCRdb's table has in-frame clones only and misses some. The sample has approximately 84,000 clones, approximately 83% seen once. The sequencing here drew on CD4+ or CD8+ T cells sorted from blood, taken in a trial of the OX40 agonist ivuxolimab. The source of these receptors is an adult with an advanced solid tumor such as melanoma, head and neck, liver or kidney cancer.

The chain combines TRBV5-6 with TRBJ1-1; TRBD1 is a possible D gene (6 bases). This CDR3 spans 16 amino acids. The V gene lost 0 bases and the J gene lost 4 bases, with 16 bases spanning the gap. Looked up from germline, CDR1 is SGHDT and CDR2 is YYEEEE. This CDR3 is CASSLVGGQVGTEAFF. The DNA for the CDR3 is TGTGCCAGCAGCTTGGTCGGGGGGCAGGTTGGCACTGAAGCTTTCTTT.

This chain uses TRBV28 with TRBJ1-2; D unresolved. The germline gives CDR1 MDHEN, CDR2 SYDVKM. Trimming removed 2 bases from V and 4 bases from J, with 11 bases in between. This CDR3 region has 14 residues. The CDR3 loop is CASSLGEERYGYTF. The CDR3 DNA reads TGTGCCAGCAGTTTAGGGGAAGAGCGCTATGGCTACACCTTC.